Listed here are 19 T cell receptor beta chains from one sample, sequenced in a study of T-cell reconstitution after alpha-beta-depleted transplantation in children listed by TCRdb under 2016. Library prep was done by PCR. The sequencer listed for this sample is Illumina HiSeq 2500. TCR libraries were prepared with molecular barcoding, using unique molecular identifiers to normalize TCRbeta repertoire quantification. TCRdb reworked the public reads: Q25 trimming with fastp, MiXCR clone assembly, productive beta chains retained. Each record represents a unique CDR3 protein, reported with the most common genes and DNA among its rows. The sample has fewer than 750,000 distinct CDR3 sequences on record, around 27% of them singletons. In total, the top ten clones hold under 45% of the sample. The treatment or condition label here, explained by the study, means: allogeneic hematopoietic cell transplantation with graft depleted of TCRalphabeta T cells and CD19 B cells.

This specimen consisted of PBMCs, obtained before TCRalphabeta/CD19-depleted stem cell transplant. Receptors were obtained from a boy in the first two years of life with Wiskott-Aldrich syndrome, due to receive a stem cell transplant.

This clonotype was seen a handful of times. The chain employs TRBV18 and TRBJ1-5; no clear D gene. The CDR3 spans 14 residues. Trimming shortened V by 0 bases and J by 4 bases, and 7 bases separated the two germline ends. The germline CDR1 and CDR2 sequences are KGHSH and LQKENI. CDR3 residues: CASSPPSTNQPQHF. The CDR3 DNA follows: TGTGCCAGCTCACCACCTTCGACAAATCAGCCCCAGCATTTT.

This chain links TRBV5-1 with TRBJ2-1; D may be TRBD2 (6 bases). Germline values: CDR1 SGHRS, CDR2 YFSETQ. The CDR3 loop spans 17 amino acids. Trimming pared 3 bases from V and 0 bases from J, leaving 16 bases between. The CDR3 loop reads CASSYQTSGSSYNEQFF. The CDR3 DNA sequence: TGCGCCAGCAGCTACCAGACTAGTGGGAGCTCCTACAATGAGCAGTTCTTC.

The rearrangement uses TRBV5-1 and TRBJ2-3; D is undetermined. The germline gives CDR1 SGHRS, CDR2 YFSETQ. Trimming pared 4 bases from V and 3 bases from J, leaving 21 bases between. CDR3 length: 17 amino acids. This CDR3 is CASSLTLSHFRTDTQYF. CDR3 DNA: TGCGCCAGCAGCCTTACATTGTCCCATTTCCGGACAGATACGCAGTATTTT.

This clonotype was recorded once. This rearrangement joins TRBV6-1 to TRBJ2-5, with TRBD1 matching 9 bases. The CDR3 totals 14 residues. V trimming: 2 bases; J trimming: 7 bases; junction bases outside the gene matches: 5. Germline values: CDR1 MNHNS, CDR2 SASEGT. The CDR3 here is CASSEYRGLGTQYF. CDR3 DNA: TGTGCCAGCAGTGAATACAGGGGGCTGGGGACCCAGTACTTC.

The V call is TRBV30, the J call TRBJ1-1; possibly TRBD1 for D (5 bases). Germline V gene lookup returns CDR1 GTSNPN and CDR2 SVGIG (reference sequence). The CDR3 length is 14 residues. V dropped 2 bases and J dropped 0 bases, with 10 bases sitting between them. The CDR3 sequence is CAWSPGTVNTEAFF. Written as DNA, the CDR3 is TGTGCCTGGAGTCCCGGGACGGTGAACACTGAAGCTTTCTTT.

The chain couples TRBV5-1 to TRBJ2-1, with D perhaps matching TRBD2 (5 bases). The CDR3 spans 15 residues. Germline CDR1 is SGHRS and CDR2 is YFSETQ. V was pared by 3 bases and J by 0 bases, with 10 bases between. DNA of the CDR3: TGCGCCAGCAGCTCACAGCGGATCTCCTACAATGAGCAGTTCTTC. Amino acid sequence: CASSSQRISYNEQFF.

V usage is TRBV7-2 and J usage is TRBJ2-3, with 8 bases identical to TRBD1. The CDR3 is made up of 14 amino acids. Germline V gene lookup returns CDR1 SGHTA and CDR2 FQGNSA. The ends lost 3 bases at V and 5 bases at J; junction bases unmatched: 4. CDR3 nucleotide sequence: TGTGCCAGCAGCTTGGCAGGGGGCATAGATACGCAGTATTTT. Encoded protein: CASSLAGGIDTQYF.

This chain joins TRBV2 and TRBJ2-5, with D possibly TRBD1 on 5 matching bases. Deletions cut 6 bases from V and 1 base from J, with 18 bases between. The CDR3 length is 16 residues. Germline V gene sequence: CDR1 SNHLY, CDR2 FYNNEI. CDR3 sequence reads: CASSARQIQGQETQYF. The CDR3 coding sequence is TGTGCCAGCAGCGCCCGACAGATCCAAGGCCAAGAGACCCAGTACTTC.

This clonotype appeared a few times. The chain has TRBV15 and TRBJ2-5; D remains unclear. V gave up 1 base and J gave up 2 bases, with 5 bases separating them. The length of the CDR3 is 13 residues. Germline CDR1 reads LNHNV; CDR2 reads YYDKDF (reference sequence). The CDR3 DNA reads as TGTGCCACCAGCAGAGCACAGCAAGAGACCCAGTACTTC. Its translation is CATSRAQQETQYF.

The chain uses TRBV20-1 and TRBJ1-5; a possible D gene is TRBD1 (5 bases). Germline V gives CDR1 DFQATT, CDR2 SNEGSKA (reference sequence). V shed 4 bases and J shed 0 bases, with 13 bases lying between them. CDR3 size: 15 residues. CDR3: CSANSGEYSNQPQHF. CDR3 coding DNA: TGCAGTGCTAACTCGGGGGAATATAGCAATCAGCCCCAGCATTTT.

This chain links TRBV20-1 with TRBJ2-7, with 9 bases lining up with TRBD2. Trimming removed 1 base from V and 2 bases from J; junction bases left unmatched: 9. The CDR3 runs to 16 residues. Germline-derived CDR1 and CDR2 are DFQATT and SNEGSKA (reference sequence). The chain's CDR3 is CSARGTLAGFTYEQYF. The CDR3 DNA is TGCAGTGCTAGAGGAACACTAGCGGGTTTTACCTACGAGCAGTACTTC.

This clonotype has more than one count but fewer than ten. The chain links TRBV5-1 to TRBJ2-7; D is unclear. CDR1 and CDR2 (germline): SGHRS, YFSETQ. The CDR3 loop spans 16 amino acids. With 1 base removed from V and 2 bases from J, the gap between germline ends came to 16 bases. The CDR3 region is CASSLRAPGGTYEQYF. The CDR3, as DNA: TGCGCCAGCAGCTTGAGGGCGCCGGGCGGAACCTACGAGCAGTACTTC.

The chain recombines TRBV5-1 with TRBJ2-7, with D perhaps TRBD1 (6 bases). The V end was cut by 1 base, the J end by 1 base, with 15 bases between. This CDR3 contains 16 residues. In germline, CDR1 is SGHRS, CDR2 YFSETQ. The chain's CDR3 is CASSLLTGGLSYEQYF. In DNA form, the CDR3 reads TGCGCCAGCAGCTTGTTGACAGGAGGATTATCCTACGAGCAGTACTTC.

This clonotype was counted only a few times. This sequence joins TRBV9 and TRBJ2-3; 7 bases line up with TRBD2. The ends lost 4 bases at V and 1 base at J; junction bases unmatched: 6. CDR1 is SGDLS, CDR2 YYNGEE, per germline. The CDR3 covers 15 residues. This chain's CDR3 is CASSPILAGTDTQYF. For the CDR3, the DNA is TGTGCCAGCAGCCCCATCCTAGCGGGCACAGATACGCAGTATTTT.

This clonotype was picked up a small number of times. This sequence joins TRBV20-1 and TRBJ2-1, with 8 bases lining up with TRBD2. This CDR3 region has 16 residues. Germline lookup yields CDR1 DFQATT and CDR2 SNEGSKA (reference sequence). The V segment lost 3 bases and the J segment 3 bases; nucleotides outside the gene matches: 10. CDR3 nucleotides: TGCAGTGCTAGGGAAAGCGGGAGACCTATCTACAATGAGCAGTTCTTC. Amino acids: CSARESGRPIYNEQFF.

The chain couples TRBV11-2 to TRBJ2-5, with 10 bases lining up with TRBD2. CDR3 length: 19 amino acids. V shed 0 bases, J shed 4 bases, and the junction held 14 bases outside the gene matches. Per the germline V gene, CDR1 is SGHAT and CDR2 is FQNNGV. The CDR3 DNA is TGTGCCAGCAGCTTAGAGGGGGGTTCTAGCGGGAGAATACGAGAGACCCAGTACTTC. Its protein is CASSLEGGSSGRIRETQYF.

This clonotype was detected only once. This sequence joins TRBV20-1 and TRBJ2-2; maybe TRBD2 (5 bases). CDR3 length: 15 amino acids. Trimming cost V 0 bases and J 4 bases, with 12 bases left between them. Germline loops: CDR1 DFQATT, CDR2 SNEGSKA (reference sequence). CDR3 nucleotides: TGCAGTGCTAGAGATATGGCTAGCATCACCGGGGAGCTGTTTTTT. This codes for CSARDMASITGELFF.

This chain joins TRBV5-6 and TRBJ2-7, with 10 bases matching TRBD2. The J segment lost 3 bases and the V segment lost 4 bases, leaving 7 bases of the junction unmatched. Germline V CDR1 and CDR2: SGHDT, YYEEEE. There are 15 residues in the CDR3. The DNA of the CDR3 is TGTGCCAGCAGCCGGGGACTAGCGCATAACTACGAGCAGTACTTC. This codes for CASSRGLAHNYEQYF.

V gene TRBV10-3 combines with J gene TRBJ2-2; possible D gene TRBD2, 6 bases. This CDR3 is built from 15 residues. The germline V gene encodes CDR1 ENHRY and CDR2 SYGVKD. V was clipped by 8 bases and J by 0 bases, with 13 bases between them. CDR3 DNA: TGTGCCATCGGCCCAGCGGGTACGAACACCGGGGAGCTGTTTTTT. Protein: CAIGPAGTNTGELFF.